The clone carrying this TCR beta chain came up many times. Its antigen is not identified. Individual cDNA molecules were tagged with unique molecular identifiers. TCRdb redid the calling of the 5' RACE reads with MiXCR, one entry per CDR3 protein. The table includes about 97,000 distinct CDR3 sequences, about 12% detected once. This CDR3 is built from 14 residues. CDR1 and CDR2 from the germline V gene are MDHEN and SYDVKM. Trimming stripped 1 base from V and 5 bases from J, with 9 bases between. These data originate in a study of early T cells in non-severe SARS-CoV-2 infection. Study background: Alpha and beta chains were unpaired, from unsorted whole-blood bulk RNA.

Study-wide results and limits: VDJdb matching skewed toward anti-spike CD8 responses, missing private and CD4 specificities.

The clonotype originates from an adult who was a healthcare worker with PCR-confirmed SARS-CoV-2 infection or an uninfected control (not recorded which). Sequencing was carried out using whole blood. The genes are TRBV28 and TRBJ2-1; D gene uncertain. The CDR3 DNA reads as TGTGCCAGCAGTTTATCCTCGTTAGACAATGAGCAGTTCTTC. This gives the protein CASSLSSLDNEQFF.